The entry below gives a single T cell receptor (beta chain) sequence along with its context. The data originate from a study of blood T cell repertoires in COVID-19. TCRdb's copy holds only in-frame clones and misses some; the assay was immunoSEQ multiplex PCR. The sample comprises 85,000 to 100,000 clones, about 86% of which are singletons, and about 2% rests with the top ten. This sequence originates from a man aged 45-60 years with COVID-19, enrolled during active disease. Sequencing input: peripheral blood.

Here the CDR3 DNA reads TGTGCCAGCAGTGATGGCAGGGGTGACACCATATATTTT. This encodes CASSDGRGDTIYF. The chain uses TRBV2 and TRBJ1-3; perhaps TRBD1 as D (6 bases). The CDR3 loop spans 13 amino acids. V lost 3 bases and J 8 bases, leaving 11 bases between the germline ends. Germline CDR1 reads SNHLY; CDR2 reads FYNNEI.